This TCR beta chain was profiled in a study of blood T cell repertoires in COVID-19. Sequencing was performed with immunoSEQ multiplex PCR; in TCRdb, only in-frame clones are kept and a portion is missing. Of tens of thousands of clones in the sample, 74% were seen once. This CDR3 is built from 16 residues. The J segment lost 5 bases and the V segment lost 1 base, leaving 7 bases of the junction unmatched. Germline V gives CDR1 SGHAT, CDR2 FQNNGV. The sample was peripheral blood. The sequence was collected from a woman older than 75 with acute or convalescent COVID-19. The chain links TRBV11-2 to TRBJ2-2; TRBD1 matches at 7 bases. CDR3 loop: CASSLAIQGWTGELFF. CDR3 in DNA: TGTGCCAGCAGCTTAGCGATACAGGGGTGGACCGGGGAGCTGTTTTTT.